This T cell receptor beta chain was sequenced in a study of Ad26.COV2.S vaccination and SARS-CoV-2 variants. General study results and limits: Following vaccination, spike-specific CD8+ and CD4+ T cell responses reportedly exhibited substantial breadth.

Indicated treatment: around 19 received Ad26.COV2.S at low or high dose, single or two shots; roughly five received placebo; per-sample allocation not given. All samples were drawn on day 63, counting from the first vaccine or placebo injection. Concerning this clone itself: No antigen is known for it. At the DNA level, this CDR3 is encoded by other sequences in the same sample as well.

Assay: immunoSEQ multiplex PCR; the TCRdb copy retains only in-frame clones and omits some. The table records some 250,000 clones, approximately 90% of them present only once. This material consisted of peripheral blood, taken in a trial of Ad26.COV2.S vaccine versus placebo. The clonotype was recovered from a person between 18 and 65 years old who received the Ad26.COV2.S COVID-19 vaccine or a placebo.

For the CDR3, the DNA is TGTGCCAGCAGTTGGGGACAGGGCTACGAGCAGTACTTC. Translation gives CASSWGQGYEQYF. The chain combines TRBV12-3 or TRBV12-4 with TRBJ2-7; 9 bases match TRBD1. After removal of 4 bases from V and 3 bases from J, the junction contained 1 base not matched to a gene. This CDR3 comprises 13 residues.